This paragraph reports one T cell receptor (beta chain). What it binds is unknown. TCR beta from blood CD8+ and CD4+ T cells was sequenced. The study used healthy donors as controls matched for age and sex. This entry is derived from a study of CD8 T cells in Susac syndrome. General study points: In its TCR sequencing and HLA analysis, the study acknowledged that the number of individuals was relatively small.

This CDR3 is built from 12 residues. Trimming cost V 3 bases and J 6 bases, with 9 bases left between them. In germline, CDR1 is SGHTA, CDR2 FQGNSA. Random hexamers were used to reverse transcribe about 0.5 to 1 ug of RNA. The TCR beta CDR3 was amplified by immunoSEQ multiplex PCR across 54 Vbeta, 13 Jbeta. TCRdb analysed the immunoSEQ multiplex PCR reads with MiXCR anew, one entry per CDR3 protein. The data contain roughly 140,000 distinct CDR3 sequences, approximately 93% of them singletons. The sample taken for sequencing was CD8+ T cells from PBMCs. The chain employs TRBV7-2 and TRBJ2-7, with a weak D call TRBD2 (6 bases). The TCR sequence derives from a human donor in good health. CDR3 sequence: CASSFPGAEQYF. The CDR3 DNA sequence: TGTGCCAGCAGCTTTCCGGGAGCCGAGCAGTACTTC.